Below are 16 T cell receptor beta chains sequenced from a single sample in a study of beta chain features in type 1 diabetes. The investigators reverse transcribed all of the isolated RNA, so they sequenced expressed TCRB transcripts. Repertoires were generated with immunoSEQ multiplex PCR, while TCRdb's copy carries only in-frame clones and drops some. Of over 350,000 clones listed, more than 12% are singletons. The specimen sequenced was naive CD4+ T cells from blood. Every receptor here comes from a woman aged 18-29 years in good health.

This clone was observed a handful of times. This rearrangement joins TRBV9 to TRBJ1-1; D is unresolved. The CDR3 runs 13 residues. The V end was cut by 2 bases, the J end by 7 bases, with 12 bases between. Germline CDR1 reads SGDLS; CDR2 reads YYNGEE. The CDR3 sequence: CASSVSLAYEAFF. The CDR3 DNA follows: TGTGCCAGCAGCGTTAGCCTGGCCTATGAAGCTTTCTTT.

This chain connects TRBV29-1 to TRBJ1-1, with TRBD1 identical over 9 bases. CDR1 and CDR2 (germline): SQVTM, ANQGSEA. V was clipped by 6 bases and J by 2 bases; unmatched bases: 10. The CDR3 sequence is 15 residues long. The CDR3 region is CSVHPGQGVNTEAFF. CDR3 bases: TGCAGCGTCCACCCGGGACAGGGTGTCAACACTGAAGCTTTCTTT.

This clone was seen a few times. The chain uses TRBV7-2 and TRBJ1-4; the match to TRBD1 covers 7 bases. The V gene end was trimmed by 4 bases and the J gene end by 3 bases; junction bases not matched to a gene: 5. CDR1 and CDR2 (germline): SGHTA, FQGNSA. This CDR3 contains 15 residues. The CDR3 DNA is TGTGCCAGCAGCTACACAGGGGCGGCTAATGAAAAACTGTTTTTT. It yields the protein CASSYTGAANEKLFF.

The V gene is TRBV15, the J gene TRBJ2-3, with D maybe TRBD1 (6 bases). Germline lookup yields CDR1 LNHNV and CDR2 YYDKDF (reference sequence). The germline V and J ends were trimmed by 5 bases and 0 bases, with 12 bases remaining between them. This CDR3 has 15 amino acids. CDR3 loop: CATSPRTVSTDTQYF. The DNA of the CDR3 is TGTGCCACCAGCCCGCGGACAGTTAGCACAGATACGCAGTATTTT.

The rearrangement uses TRBV27 and TRBJ1-2; D call uncertain. Germline V gene data show CDR1 as MNHEY and CDR2 as SMNVEV (reference sequence). The CDR3 totals 14 residues. Trimming pared 5 bases from V and 4 bases from J, leaving 14 bases between. CDR3 bases: TGTGCCAGCAGTGCGGCCGGATCTCCCTATGGCTACACCTTC. Translating gives CASSAAGSPYGYTF.

The chain employs TRBV30 and TRBJ1-1; TRBD1 agrees at 9 bases. With V trimmed by 1 base and J by 2 bases, 5 bases remained unmatched. CDR1 is GTSNPN, CDR2 SVGIG, per germline (reference sequence). The CDR3 spans 15 residues. In DNA, the CDR3 is TGTGCCTGGAGTGACCCTACAGGGGGCAACACTGAAGCTTTCTTT. It specifies CAWSDPTGGNTEAFF.

This clone was seen a few times. The genes are TRBV7-9 and TRBJ2-7, with D possibly matching TRBD2 (6 bases). V was shortened by 4 bases and J by 5 bases, with 15 bases between the two germline ends. The CDR3 has 14 amino acids. The germline gives CDR1 SEHNR, CDR2 FQNEAQ (reference sequence). CDR3: CASSSMGGLDEQYF. CDR3 nucleotides: TGTGCCAGCAGCTCCATGGGGGGACTCGACGAGCAGTACTTC.

Regarding this clone: Other DNA variants within this sample encode the same CDR3. V and J are TRBV18 and TRBJ2-3, with a weak D call TRBD1 (6 bases). Germline assignment: CDR1 KGHSH and CDR2 LQKENI. Trimming took off 3 bases at V and 0 bases at J, with 10 bases between the two ends. The CDR3 is 15 residues long. The CDR3 DNA follows: TGTGCCAGCTCACCCTTACAGGGAAGCACAGATACGCAGTATTTT. It encodes CASSPLQGSTDTQYF.

This clone was detected only a few times. V is TRBV30 and J is TRBJ2-7, with D maybe TRBD1 (6 bases). CDR1 and CDR2 from the germline V gene are GTSNPN and SVGIG (reference sequence). The V and J ends lost 1 base and 0 bases respectively, with 16 bases between them. The CDR3 has 16 residues. The CDR3 protein is CAWSGGGQLHSYEQYF. CDR3 in DNA: TGTGCCTGGAGTGGAGGCGGACAGCTACACTCCTACGAGCAGTACTTC. The full variable domain, completed using reference TRBV30 and TRBJ2-7, is SQTIHQWPATLVQPVGSPLSLECTVEGTSNPNLYWYRQAAGRGLQLLFYSVGIGQISSEVPQNLSASRPQDRQFILSSKKLLLSDSGFYLCAWSGGGQLHSYEQYFGPGTRLTVT.

The DNA for the CDR3 is TGCAGCGCCGGCCCCAGGACAGGGACAGATACGCAGTATTTT. This gives the protein CSAGPRTGTDTQYF. The genes are TRBV29-1 and TRBJ2-3, with TRBD1 matching over 8 bases. The CDR3 runs 14 residues. J lost 3 bases, V lost 7 bases, and 9 bases had no gene match. In germline, CDR1 is SQVTM, CDR2 ANQGSEA.

This clone has more than one count but fewer than ten. In the same sample, other DNA sequences code for this CDR3. The chain recombines TRBV9 with TRBJ1-2, with 7 nucleotides matching TRBD1. Trimming took 4 bases from V and 2 from J; bases not matched to a gene: 5. The germline V gene has CDR1 SGDLS and CDR2 YYNGEE. The CDR3 runs to 14 residues. DNA for the CDR3: TGTGCCAGCAGCCCCCGGACAGGAAACTATGGCTACACCTTC. Encoded protein: CASSPRTGNYGYTF. The entire variable domain, with the rest obtained from reference TRBV9 and TRBJ1-2, is as follows: DSGVTQTPKHLITATGQRVTLRCSPRSGDLSVYWYQQSLDQGLQFLIQYYNGEERAKGNILERFSAQQFPDLHSELNLSSLELGDSALYFCASSPRTGNYGYTFGSGTRLTVV.

This CDR3 is CASSQVGANYGYTF. CDR3 sequence (DNA): TGCGCCAGCAGCCAAGTAGGGGCTAACTATGGCTACACCTTC. This chain links TRBV4-3 with TRBJ1-2; D is perhaps TRBD1 (5 bases). Germline CDR1 LGHNA, CDR2 YSLEER. This CDR3 spans 14 amino acids. V lost 1 base and J 0 bases, leaving 6 bases between the germline ends.

V gene TRBV28 combines with J gene TRBJ2-3; 10 bases are shared with TRBD2. J gave up 3 bases and V 5 bases, and 8 bases lay outside the gene matches. This CDR3 has 16 residues. Germline assignment: CDR1 MDHEN and CDR2 SYDVKM. CDR3 nucleotides: TGTGCCAGCAGTCGACTGGGACTAGCGAGGACAGATACGCAGTATTTT. Its protein product is CASSRLGLARTDTQYF.

The V call is TRBV9, the J call TRBJ2-1; D gene unclear. CDR3 length equals 16 residues. Germline lookup yields CDR1 SGDLS and CDR2 YYNGEE. The V end was cut by 1 base, the J end by 0 bases, with 11 bases between. The CDR3: CASSVSLSSSYNEQFF. The CDR3 DNA sequence: TGTGCCAGCAGCGTAAGTCTGAGTAGCTCCTACAATGAGCAGTTCTTC.

The CDR3 DNA sequence: TGTGCCAGCAGCTTGAGACAGGGGGCGCCTGGGGCCAACGTCCTGACTTTC. It specifies CASSLRQGAPGANVLTF. The chain is built from TRBV5-6 and TRBJ2-6; TRBD1 aligns across 10 bases. The CDR3 covers 17 residues. J lost 2 bases, V lost 1 base, and 3 bases had no gene match. Germline V gene sequence: CDR1 SGHDT, CDR2 YYEEEE.

This clone was counted only a few times. The chain recombines TRBV11-2 with TRBJ2-5; D possibly corresponds to TRBD1 (5 bases). CDR3 length equals 14 residues. CDR1 is SGHAT, CDR2 FQNNGV, per germline. The germline V and J ends were trimmed by 2 bases and 5 bases, with 12 bases remaining between them. The CDR3, as DNA: TGTGCCAGCAGCTTACAGGGTGGGTGGGAGACCCAGTACTTC. Translation gives CASSLQGGWETQYF.